The 20 T cell receptor beta chains below were found in one sample sequenced in a study of post-analysis software for immune sequencing data. Prepared libraries of TCR beta cDNA carried unique molecular identifiers. Each CDR3 protein gets one entry after TCRdb re-called the PCR reads with MiXCR. The sample contains about 810,000 distinct CDR3 sequences, 53% of which appear only once. General study results and limits: TRBV5-6, TRBV5-1 and TRBV20-1 belonged to a set of roughly 5 TRBV segments that were more frequent in patients than controls.

For these TCRs, the target antigens are not known. The sequenced sample was blood. Receptors were obtained from a girl aged 5 to 17 with multiple sclerosis.

The chain recombines TRBV29-1 with TRBJ1-5; D may be TRBD1 (6 bases). CDR1 and CDR2 from the germline V gene are SQVTM and ANQGSEA. The V gene lost 1 base and the J gene lost 5 bases, with 15 bases spanning the gap. This CDR3 spans 15 amino acids. CDR3 coding DNA: TGCAGCGTTGAAGGTCGATTGGGGGGCGATCAGCCCCAGCATTTT. Its translation is CSVEGRLGGDQPQHF.

The chain links TRBV27 to TRBJ2-3; 7 bases map to TRBD1. Trimming at V came to 7 bases and at J to 3 bases, leaving 13 bases not matched to a gene. The CDR3 is 16 amino acids. The germline V gene encodes CDR1 MNHEY and CDR2 SMNVEV (reference sequence). The CDR3 coding sequence is TGTGCCAGCACCTCGCCCTGGACAGGCGAGACAGATACGCAGTATTTT. The encoded protein is CASTSPWTGETDTQYF.

The chain employs TRBV7-2 and TRBJ2-7, with TRBD2 identical over 8 bases. The CDR3 is 14 amino acids. After removal of 5 bases from V and 7 bases from J, the junction contained 10 bases not matched to a gene. Germline values: CDR1 SGHTA, CDR2 FQGNSA. For the CDR3, the DNA is TGTGCCAGCAGCCCAGCGGGAGCTTACAATGAGCAGTACTTC. This codes for CASSPAGAYNEQYF.

This sequence joins TRBV3-1 and TRBJ2-4, with D possibly being TRBD2 (5 bases). TRBJ2-5 explains the end of the DNA better; the J call may be wrong. This CDR3 is built from 15 residues. CDR1 is LGHDT, CDR2 YNNKEL, per germline (reference sequence). The CDR3 is CASSQAGTIQETQYF. The CDR3 DNA sequence: TGTGCCAGCAGCCAAGCGGGAACGATACAAGAGACCCAGTACTTC.

The table lists this clonotype with a count of one. The CDR3 sequence: CAISDLGRAGEQFF. CDR3 in DNA: TGTGCCATCAGTGACCTCGGGAGGGCCGGAGAGCAGTTCTTC. The chain carries TRBV10-3 and TRBJ2-1, with 8 nucleotides matching TRBD2. The germline CDR1 and CDR2 sequences are ENHRY and SYGVKD. This CDR3 contains 14 residues. Trimming removed 3 bases from V and 10 bases from J; junction bases left unmatched: 8.

This clonotype showed up just a few times. The chain uses TRBV29-1 and TRBJ2-3; D is unresolved. The ends were cut back, 3 bases at V and 1 base at J, with 5 bases in the middle. The CDR3 extends over 12 amino acids. Germline V gene lookup returns CDR1 SQVTM and CDR2 ANQGSEA. The CDR3 DNA is TGCAGCGTTGATGCGGGCACAGATACGCAGTATTTT. Encoded protein: CSVDAGTDTQYF.

The genes are TRBV12-3 or TRBV12-4 and TRBJ2-5; D unclear. V lost 5 bases and J lost 4, with 14 bases in between. The CDR3 totals 14 residues. The CDR3 DNA follows: TGTGCCAGCAGTGGCCCGGGCGATGGAGAGACCCAGTACTTC. Translated: CASSGPGDGETQYF.

This clonotype has only a few counts. A much larger clonotype is one base distant, so this may be a read error. This chain connects TRBV18 to TRBJ2-7, with TRBD1 identical over 7 bases. CDR1 is KGHSH and CDR2 is LQKENI in the germline V gene. Trimming took 1 base from V and 10 from J; bases not matched to a gene: 7. This CDR3 is 13 amino acids long. Here the CDR3 DNA reads TGTGCCAGCTCACCACGAGGGACAGAGATCCAGTACTTC. Amino acids: CASSPRGTEIQYF.

The chain has TRBV20-1 and TRBJ2-1, with TRBD2 matching over 13 bases. The germline CDR1 and CDR2 sequences are DFQATT and SNEGSKA (reference sequence). The CDR3 is made up of 19 amino acids. The V segment lost 1 base and the J segment 10 bases; nucleotides outside the gene matches: 19. The CDR3 is CSARASGTSGTPRNDEQFF. CDR3 DNA: TGCAGTGCTAGAGCCTCCGGGACTAGCGGGACCCCTCGTAATGACGAGCAGTTCTTC.

This chain uses TRBV20-1 with TRBJ2-3; 8 nucleotides line up with TRBD1. The CDR3 has 13 residues. V lost 3 bases, J lost 6 bases, and 5 bases stayed unmatched. Germline CDR1 and CDR2: DFQATT and SNEGSKA (reference sequence). Here the CDR3 reads CSARGQVLDTQYF. Here the CDR3 DNA reads TGCAGTGCTAGGGGACAGGTGTTGGATACGCAGTATTTT.

This clonotype showed up just a few times. This chain connects TRBV20-1 to TRBJ2-1, with 10 nucleotides matching TRBD2. There are 13 residues in the CDR3. After removal of 8 bases from V and 7 bases from J, the junction contained 8 bases not matched to a gene. Germline-derived CDR1 and CDR2 are DFQATT and SNEGSKA (reference sequence). CDR3 DNA sequence: TGCAGTACATTAGCGGGAGGTCGGAATGAGCAGTTCTTC. It yields the protein CSTLAGGRNEQFF.

This clonotype is labeled medium-sized. V and J are TRBV12-3 or TRBV12-4 and TRBJ2-7; D unresolved. Between the trimmed V and J ends, which lost 6 bases and 2 bases, there was a span of 11 bases. The CDR3 spans 13 residues. The CDR3 nucleotides read TGTGCCAGCAGGCCTCACAGTGCCTACGAGCAGTACTTC. Protein: CASRPHSAYEQYF.

The chain recombines TRBV7-2 with TRBJ1-5; TRBD1 is a possible D gene (5 bases). Looked up from germline, CDR1 is SGHTA and CDR2 is FQGNSA. V shed 5 bases and J shed 4 bases, with 18 bases lying between them. This CDR3 region has 16 residues. Here the CDR3 reads CASSGLGAWSNQPQHF. CDR3 sequence (DNA): TGTGCCAGCAGCGGACTAGGGGCATGGTCGAATCAGCCCCAGCATTTT.

This chain connects TRBV12-3 or TRBV12-4 to TRBJ2-1; a weak D match, TRBD1 (5 bases). V dropped 7 bases and J dropped 0 bases, with 13 bases sitting between them. CDR3 size: 15 residues. Written as DNA, the CDR3 is TGTGCCAGCATGATAACAGACAGCTCCTACAATGAGCAGTTCTTC. Its translation: CASMITDSSYNEQFF.

The chain carries TRBV5-1 and TRBJ1-4, with 12 bases aligning to TRBD1. The CDR3 has 14 residues. Germline V gives CDR1 SGHRS, CDR2 YFSETQ. The V segment lost 7 bases and the J segment 12 bases; nucleotides outside the gene matches: 10. The CDR3 DNA sequence: TGCGCCAGCCGCGGGGGGGACAGGGGGCGCGAACTGTTTTTT. The encoded protein is CASRGGDRGRELFF. The whole variable domain, remainder taken from reference TRBV5-1 and TRBJ1-4, is KAGVTQTPRYLIKTRGQQVTLSCSPISGHRSVSWYQQTPGQGLQFLFEYFSETQRNKGNFPGRFSGRQFSNSRSEMNVSTLELGDSALYLCASRGGDRGRELFFGSGTQLSVL.

The chain links TRBV29-1 to TRBJ2-7; 14 bases are shared with TRBD2. This CDR3 has 15 amino acids. V lost 3 bases, J lost 2 bases, and 3 bases stayed unmatched. Germline V lookup: CDR1 SQVTM, CDR2 ANQGSEA. The CDR3, as DNA: TGCAGCGTTGAGGGACTAGCGGGAGCCCCCTACGAGCAGTACTTC. It specifies CSVEGLAGAPYEQYF.

This chain joins TRBV10-3 and TRBJ1-1; D unclear. The germline V gene encodes CDR1 ENHRY and CDR2 SYGVKD. This CDR3 is 15 amino acids long. V gave up 0 bases and J gave up 5 bases, with 13 bases separating them. The CDR3: CAISESAAKGTEAFF. CDR3 nucleotides: TGTGCCATCAGTGAGTCTGCAGCCAAGGGAACTGAAGCTTTCTTT.

V usage is TRBV4-1 and J usage is TRBJ1-5; D gene uncertain. The CDR3 contains 15 residues. The germline V gene has CDR1 MGHRA and CDR2 YSYEKL. V lost 1 base to trimming and J lost 7 bases, with 14 bases between them. The CDR3 loop is CASSQVGRDGQPQHF. The CDR3 DNA reads TGCGCCAGCAGCCAAGTTGGCCGGGATGGCCAGCCCCAGCATTTT.

This chain links TRBV11-2 with TRBJ2-7, with 13 bases matching TRBD2. With V trimmed by 0 bases and J by 9 bases, 17 bases remained unmatched. The germline gives CDR1 SGHAT, CDR2 FQNNGV. CDR3 size: 19 residues. The CDR3: CASSLDQRTDPTSGRMQYF. In nucleotides, the CDR3 is TGTGCCAGCAGCTTAGACCAAAGGACGGATCCGACTAGCGGGAGGATGCAGTACTTC.

This clonotype showed up just a few times. DNA for the CDR3: TGTGCCAGCAGCCAAGGAGTCGTGGAGACCCAGTACTTC. The encoded protein is CASSQGVVETQYF. The chain couples TRBV4-2 to TRBJ2-7; the D is unclear. TRBJ2-5 explains the end of the DNA better; the J call may be wrong. The CDR3 runs to 13 residues. Germline CDR1 LGHNA, CDR2 YNFKEQ.